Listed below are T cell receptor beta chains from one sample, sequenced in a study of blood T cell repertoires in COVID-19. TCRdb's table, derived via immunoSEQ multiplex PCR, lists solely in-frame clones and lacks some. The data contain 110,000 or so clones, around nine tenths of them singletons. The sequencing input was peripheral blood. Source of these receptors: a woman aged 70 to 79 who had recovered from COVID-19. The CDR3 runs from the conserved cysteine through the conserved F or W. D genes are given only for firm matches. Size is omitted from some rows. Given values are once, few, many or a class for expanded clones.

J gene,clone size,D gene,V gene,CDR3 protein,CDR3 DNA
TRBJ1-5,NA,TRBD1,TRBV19,CASSMDRGLTPQHF,TGTGCCAGTAGTATGGACAGGGGTCTGACGCCCCAGCATTTT
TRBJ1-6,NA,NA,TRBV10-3,CAISESEGPPLHF,TGTGCCATCAGTGAGTCGGAGGGACCACCCCTCCACTTT
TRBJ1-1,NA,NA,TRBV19,CASRREYTEAFF,TGTGCCAGTAGAAGAGAATACACTGAAGCTTTCTTT
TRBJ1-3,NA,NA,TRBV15,CATSRDQGNTIYF,TGTGCCACCAGCAGAGATCAGGGAAACACCATATATTTT
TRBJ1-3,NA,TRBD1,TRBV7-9,CASSSPDRVNTIYF,TGTGCCAGCAGCTCCCCGGACAGGGTTAACACCATATATTTT
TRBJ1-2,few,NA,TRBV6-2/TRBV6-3,CASSEQGRGNSGYTF,TGTGCCAGCAGCGAGCAGGGCAGGGGCAACTCTGGCTACACCTTC
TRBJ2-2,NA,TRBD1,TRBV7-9,CASSAPGQGAGELFF,TGTGCCAGCAGCGCCCCGGGACAGGGGGCCGGGGAGCTGTTTTTT
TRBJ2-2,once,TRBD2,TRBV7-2,CASSLIAGAPTGELFF,TGTGCCAGCAGCCTTATAGCGGGAGCCCCCACCGGGGAGCTGTTTTTT
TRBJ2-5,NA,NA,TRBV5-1,CASSFGGSEETQYF,TGCGCCAGCAGCTTCGGCGGTTCAGAAGAGACCCAGTACTTC
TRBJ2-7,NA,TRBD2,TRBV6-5,CASSTRREQGYEQYF,TGTGCCAGCAGTACCAGGCGGGAGCAAGGCTACGAGCAGTACTTC
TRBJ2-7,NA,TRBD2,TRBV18,CASSPRTSGIFSSYEQYF,TGTGCCAGCTCACCTAGGACTAGCGGGATATTCAGCTCCTACGAGCAGTACTTC
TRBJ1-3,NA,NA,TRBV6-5,CASTVSGKSGNTIYF,TGTGCCAGCACAGTCTCCGGGAAATCTGGAAACACCATATATTTT
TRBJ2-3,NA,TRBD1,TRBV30,CAWSPPGTGLGDTQYF,TGTGCCTGGAGTCCACCCGGGACAGGGCTAGGAGATACGCAGTATTTT
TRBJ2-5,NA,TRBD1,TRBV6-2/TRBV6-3,CASSPPPDRGKETQYF,TGTGCCAGCAGTCCACCGCCCGACAGGGGAAAAGAGACCCAGTACTTC
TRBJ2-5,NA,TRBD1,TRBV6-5,CASSNGQGQTQYF,TGTGCCAGCAGCAACGGACAGGGACAGACCCAGTACTTC
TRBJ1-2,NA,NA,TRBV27,CASSFFRAGYGYTF,TGTGCCAGCAGTTTCTTCAGGGCCGGCTATGGCTACACCTTC
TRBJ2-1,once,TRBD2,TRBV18,CASSPPASGGDEQFF,TGTGCCAGCTCACCACCGGCTAGCGGGGGCGATGAGCAGTTCTTC
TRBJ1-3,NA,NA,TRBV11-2,CASTHDGGPGNTIYF,TGTGCCAGCACCCATGACGGGGGGCCTGGAAACACCATATATTTT
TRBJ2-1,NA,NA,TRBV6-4,CASSVELGSYNEQFF,TGTGCCAGCAGCGTCGAGCTAGGCTCCTACAATGAGCAGTTCTTC
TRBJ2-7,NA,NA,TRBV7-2,CASSLRTGTPTGEQYF,TGTGCCAGCAGCTTACGAACCGGGACACCGACGGGGGAGCAGTACTTC
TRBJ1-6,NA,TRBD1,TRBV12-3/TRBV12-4,CASSGTGGSPLHF,TGTGCCAGCAGTGGGACAGGGGGCTCACCCCTCCACTTT
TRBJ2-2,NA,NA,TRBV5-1,CASSSGQKNTGELFF,TGCGCCAGCAGCTCCGGACAGAAGAACACCGGGGAGCTGTTTTTT
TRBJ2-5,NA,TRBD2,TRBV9,CASSVGVAGGWETQYF,TGTGCCAGCAGCGTAGGGGTAGCGGGTGGATGGGAGACCCAGTACTTC
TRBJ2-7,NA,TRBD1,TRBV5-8,CASSLTWDSSYEQYF,TGTGCCAGCAGCTTAACTTGGGACAGCTCCTACGAGCAGTACTTC
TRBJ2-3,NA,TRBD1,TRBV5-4,CASRPTIDRGQADTQYF,TGTGCCAGCAGGCCCACCATCGACAGGGGGCAGGCAGATACGCAGTATTTT
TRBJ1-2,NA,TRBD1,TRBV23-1,CASSQGGQGLIYGYTF,TGCGCCAGCAGTCAAGGGGGACAGGGGCTAATCTATGGCTACACCTTC
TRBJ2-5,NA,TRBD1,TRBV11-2,CASSLTGMGETQYF,TGTGCCAGCAGCCTGACAGGGATGGGAGAGACCCAGTACTTC
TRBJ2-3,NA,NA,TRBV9,CASSVGASGTDTQYF,TGTGCCAGCAGCGTAGGGGCTAGCGGCACAGATACGCAGTATTTT